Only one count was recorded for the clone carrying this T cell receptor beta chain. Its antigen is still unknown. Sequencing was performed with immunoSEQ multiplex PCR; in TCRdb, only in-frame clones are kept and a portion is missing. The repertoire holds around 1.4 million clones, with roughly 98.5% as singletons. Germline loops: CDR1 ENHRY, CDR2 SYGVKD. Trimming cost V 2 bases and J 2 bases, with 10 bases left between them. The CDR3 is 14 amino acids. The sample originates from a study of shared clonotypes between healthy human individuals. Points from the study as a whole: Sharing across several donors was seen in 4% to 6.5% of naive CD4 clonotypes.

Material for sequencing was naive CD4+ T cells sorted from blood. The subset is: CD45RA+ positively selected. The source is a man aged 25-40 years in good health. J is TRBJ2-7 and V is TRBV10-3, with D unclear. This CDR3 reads CAISELGRTYEQYF. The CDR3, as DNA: TGTGCCATCAGTGAGCTAGGCCGAACCTACGAGCAGTACTTC.